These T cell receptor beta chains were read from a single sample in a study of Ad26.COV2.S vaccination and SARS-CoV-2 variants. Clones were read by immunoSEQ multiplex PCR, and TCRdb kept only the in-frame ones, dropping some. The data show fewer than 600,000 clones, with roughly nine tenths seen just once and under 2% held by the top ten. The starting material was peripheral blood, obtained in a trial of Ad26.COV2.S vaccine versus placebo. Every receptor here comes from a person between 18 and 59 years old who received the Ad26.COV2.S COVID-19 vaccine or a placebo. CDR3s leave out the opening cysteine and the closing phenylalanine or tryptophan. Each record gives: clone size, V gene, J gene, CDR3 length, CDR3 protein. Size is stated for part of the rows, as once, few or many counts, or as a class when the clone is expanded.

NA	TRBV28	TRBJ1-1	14	ASSQRARGRGTEAF
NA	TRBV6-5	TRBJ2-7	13	ASSPLRDTHYEQY
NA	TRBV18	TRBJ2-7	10	ASSSTGYEQY
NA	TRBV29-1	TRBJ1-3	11	SVVTRSGNTIY
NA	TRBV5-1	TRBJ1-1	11	ASSSDTNTEAF
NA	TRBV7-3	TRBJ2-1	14	ASSFGLGGSYNEQF
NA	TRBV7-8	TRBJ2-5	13	ASSTQGGAGGTQY
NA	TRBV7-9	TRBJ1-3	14	ASSLLGPLSGNTIY
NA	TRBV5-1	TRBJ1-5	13	ASSTGQGSGQPQH
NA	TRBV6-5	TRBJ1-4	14	ASSYRLGATNEKLF
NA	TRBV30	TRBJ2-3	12	AWRERASTDTQY
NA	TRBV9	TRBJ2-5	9	ASSAGETQY
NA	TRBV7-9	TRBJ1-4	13	ASSLLGGSNEKLF
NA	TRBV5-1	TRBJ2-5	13	ASSLGLAGGETQY
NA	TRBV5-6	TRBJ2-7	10	ASTGQAYEQY
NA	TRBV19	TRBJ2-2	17	ASSIGSSGRADPTGELF
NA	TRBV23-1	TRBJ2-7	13	ASRRKTGGSYEQY
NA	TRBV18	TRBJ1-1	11	ASSPRGHDSAF
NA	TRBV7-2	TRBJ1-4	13	ASSLYSYYNEKLF
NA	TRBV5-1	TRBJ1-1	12	ASNLDRRNTEAF
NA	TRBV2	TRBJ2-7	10	ASRRDGYEQY
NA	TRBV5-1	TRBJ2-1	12	ASNTIAGYNEQF
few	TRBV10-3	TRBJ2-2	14	AISFTSGRAGGELF
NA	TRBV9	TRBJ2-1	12	ASSVANWGNEQF
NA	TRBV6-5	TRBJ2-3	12	ASSYSRAADTQY
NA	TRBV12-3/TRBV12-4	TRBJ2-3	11	ASSLGTTDTQY
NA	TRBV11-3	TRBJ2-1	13	ASSHSGAGHNEQF
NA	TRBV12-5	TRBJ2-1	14	ASGLRLPGRPTEQF
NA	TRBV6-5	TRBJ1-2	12	ASSWDSEGYGYT
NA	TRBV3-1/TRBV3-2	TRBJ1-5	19	ASSQALFRGQGKMGNQPQH
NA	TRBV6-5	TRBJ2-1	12	ASRGQGIRDEQF
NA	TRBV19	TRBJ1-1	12	ASSDTGKNTEAF
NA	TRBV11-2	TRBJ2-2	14	ASSLIAGRNTGELF
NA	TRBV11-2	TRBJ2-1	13	ASSLDLGSYNEQF
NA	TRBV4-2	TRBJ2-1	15	ASSQADSSQARYEQF
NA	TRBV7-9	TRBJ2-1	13	ASSLGDTSGREVF
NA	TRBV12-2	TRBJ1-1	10	ASRLGKAEAF
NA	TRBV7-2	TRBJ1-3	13	ASSLGPGPGNTIY
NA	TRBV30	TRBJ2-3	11	AWARGRTDTQY
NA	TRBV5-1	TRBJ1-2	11	ASSRMETYGYT
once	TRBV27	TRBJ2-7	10	ASSLNGYEQY
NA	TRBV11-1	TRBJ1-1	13	ASSPGTAYNTEAF
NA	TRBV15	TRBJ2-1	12	ATSPRTSGNEQF
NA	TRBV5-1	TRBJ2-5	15	ASSPAGTSREAETQY
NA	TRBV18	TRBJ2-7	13	ASSPLGQGSGEQY
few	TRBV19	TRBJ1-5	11	ASSIVADQPQH